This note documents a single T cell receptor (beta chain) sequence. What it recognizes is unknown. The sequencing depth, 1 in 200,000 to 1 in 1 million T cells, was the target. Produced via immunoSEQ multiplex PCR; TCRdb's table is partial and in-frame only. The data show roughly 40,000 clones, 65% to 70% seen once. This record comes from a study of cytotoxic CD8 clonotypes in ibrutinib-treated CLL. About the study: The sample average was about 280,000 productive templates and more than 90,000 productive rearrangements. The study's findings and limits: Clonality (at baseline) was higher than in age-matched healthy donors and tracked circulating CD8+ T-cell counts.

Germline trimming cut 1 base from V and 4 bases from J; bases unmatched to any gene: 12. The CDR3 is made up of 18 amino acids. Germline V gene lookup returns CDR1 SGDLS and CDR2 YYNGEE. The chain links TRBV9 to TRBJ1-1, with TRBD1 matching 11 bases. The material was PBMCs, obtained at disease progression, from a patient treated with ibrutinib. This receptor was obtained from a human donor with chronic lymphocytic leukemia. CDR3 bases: TGTGCCAGCAGCGTAAGAGGGACAGGGGGGAGTGTGGGCACTGAAGCTTTCTTT. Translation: CASSVRGTGGSVGTEAFF.